The text below deals with one TCR beta chain. Profiled with immunoSEQ multiplex PCR; TCRdb holds only in-frame clones, not every one. The data show 120,000 or so clones, roughly 82% seen once. The sample is drawn from a study of blood T cell repertoires in COVID-19. The ends were cut back, 2 bases at V and 1 base at J, with 13 bases in the middle. Per germline, CDR1 MNHNS and CDR2 SASEGT. This CDR3 has 16 residues. The chain joins TRBV6-1 to TRBJ2-3; D is undetermined. This TCR derives from a human donor in a cohort sampled during active COVID-19. The specimen sequenced was peripheral blood. This CDR3 reads CASSEWVSEGTDTQYF. CDR3 DNA: TGTGCCAGCAGTGAATGGGTCAGCGAGGGCACAGATACGCAGTATTTT.